This passage covers 5 T cell receptor beta chains from one sample sequenced in a study of T cell responses to AZD1222 COVID-19 vaccine. Repertoires were generated with immunoSEQ multiplex PCR, while TCRdb's copy carries only in-frame clones and drops some. The data hold around 110,000 clones, with roughly 88% observed a single time. Sequencing was performed on peripheral blood, taken on day 0 of MenACWY control vaccination. All receptors derive from an adult in good health.

The J gene is TRBJ1-1, the V gene TRBV9; tentative D call: TRBD1 (6 bases). Germline V gene lookup returns CDR1 SGDLS and CDR2 YYNGEE. The germline V and J ends were trimmed by 2 bases and 1 base, with 12 bases remaining between them. The CDR3 length is 15 residues. Here the CDR3 reads CASSVETGWNTEAFF. CDR3 bases: TGTGCCAGCAGCGTCGAGACAGGCTGGAACACTGAAGCTTTCTTT.

The DNA for the CDR3 is TGTGCCAGTATACAAGACTACTCTGGAAACACCATATATTTT. It specifies CASIQDYSGNTIYF. This chain connects TRBV19 to TRBJ1-3, with D hard to call. Germline V gives CDR1 LNHDA, CDR2 SQIVND (reference sequence). Trimming shortened V by 7 bases and J by 0 bases, and 10 bases separated the two germline ends. The CDR3 covers 14 residues.

The CDR3 reads CASSLLAGGYNEQFF. The CDR3 DNA reads as TGTGCCAGCAGCTTGCTAGCGGGGGGTTACAATGAGCAGTTCTTC. The rearrangement links TRBV5-4 to TRBJ2-1; 11 bases fit TRBD2. V was clipped by 1 base and J by 4 bases; unmatched bases: 1. CDR1 SGHNT and CDR2 YYREEE come from the germline V gene (reference sequence). CDR3 length equals 15 residues.

The rearrangement joins TRBV6-2 or TRBV6-3 to TRBJ1-1, with D hard to call. V lost 5 bases and J 5 bases, leaving 15 bases between the germline ends. Germline assignment: CDR1 MNHEY and CDR2 SVGEGT. The CDR3 spans 14 residues. The DNA for the CDR3 is TGTGCCAGCAGTCGTGCACCACTGGGGACTGAAGCTTTCTTT. Its protein product is CASSRAPLGTEAFF.

The J gene is TRBJ1-2, the V gene TRBV12-3 or TRBV12-4; D is undetermined. Between the trimmed V and J ends, which lost 3 bases and 4 bases, there was a span of 9 bases. This CDR3 has 13 residues. The CDR3 reads CASSLGISYGYTF. The CDR3 nucleotides are TGTGCCAGCAGTTTGGGGATTTCCTATGGCTACACCTTC.